This T cell receptor beta chain is drawn from a study of beta chain features in type 1 diabetes. A heparinised blood draw that averaged around 100 mL was obtained once from each donor. Study results and limitations: It was not settled here whether HLA type affects TCRB rearrangement. All four CD4+ subsets from Type 1 diabetes patients carried moderately but significantly shorter TCRB CDR3s. TCRB repertoires of naive, central memory and Treg cells appeared more similar among patients than among healthy donors. PCR, the amplification step, might favor shorter templates, equally in patients and controls.

Germline CDR1 reads MGHDK; CDR2 reads SYGVNS. This CDR3 region has 16 residues. The trim removed 1 base at V and 8 bases at J, leaving 13 bases unmatched. Investigators reverse transcribed all isolated RNA, so they sequenced expressed TCRB transcripts. Clones were sequenced by immunoSEQ multiplex PCR, and TCRdb holds only the in-frame ones, with some missing. The table lists about 340,000 clones, roughly 12% of them singletons, with about 0.016% in the top ten. As for this clone: The antigen remains undetermined.

V and J are TRBV25-1 and TRBJ1-2; 7 nucleotides line up with TRBD1. The TCR comes from a woman between 18 and 29 years old with type 1 diabetes. The sequenced sample consisted of naive CD4+ T cells from blood. The CDR3: CASSEWRQGELGGYTF. The CDR3 nucleotides read TGTGCCAGCAGTGAATGGAGGCAGGGGGAGTTGGGCGGCTACACCTTC.